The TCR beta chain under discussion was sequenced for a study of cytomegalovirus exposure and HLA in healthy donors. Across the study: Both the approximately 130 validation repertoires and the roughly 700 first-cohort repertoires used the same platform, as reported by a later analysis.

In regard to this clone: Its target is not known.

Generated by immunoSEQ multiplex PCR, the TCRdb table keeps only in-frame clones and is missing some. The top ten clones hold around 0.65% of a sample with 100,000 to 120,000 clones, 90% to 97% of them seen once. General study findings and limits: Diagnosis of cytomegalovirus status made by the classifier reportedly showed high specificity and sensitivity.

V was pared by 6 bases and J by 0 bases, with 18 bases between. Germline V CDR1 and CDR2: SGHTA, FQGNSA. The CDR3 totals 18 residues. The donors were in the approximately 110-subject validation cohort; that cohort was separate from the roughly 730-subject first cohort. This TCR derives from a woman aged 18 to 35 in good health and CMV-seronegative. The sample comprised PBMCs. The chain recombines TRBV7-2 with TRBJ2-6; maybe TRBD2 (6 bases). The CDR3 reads CASSHTGGRPSGANVLTF. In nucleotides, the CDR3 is TGTGCCAGCAGTCATACAGGTGGGAGGCCCTCTGGGGCCAACGTCCTGACTTTC.